This T cell receptor beta chain emerged from a study of T cells in Graves' hyperthyroidism and ophthalmopathy (dated by TCRdb to 2018 to 2020). For context, the study as a whole: Peripheral blood was collected at initial diagnosis, before any treatment. TCR V-J signatures able to tell the groups apart were searched for in a discovery cohort of 100 or so patients, of whom over 40 had Graves' ophthalmopathy and around 56 had stable Graves' hyperthyroidism. An independent validation cohort of under 20 hyperthyroidism patients and about 15 patients who later progressed to ophthalmopathy tested prospective prediction of ophthalmopathy. The approximately 90 discovery patients were randomly split 7:3 into training and test sets. In addition, the study compared T-cell repertoires in thyroid tissue and in blood from six Graves' hyperthyroidism patients. Following sampling, methimazole starting at 30 mg daily was given to hyperthyroidism patients, and high-dose intravenous methylprednisolone was given to ophthalmopathy patients. The paper describes TCR Vbeta CDR3 sequencing of around 140 peripheral blood samples, made up of 43 ophthalmopathy patients, roughly 80 hyperthyroidism patients and about 17 progressor patients. Overall study results and their limits: No statistical method was used to set the sample size in advance, and investigators knew the group allocation. A 13 V-J signature model separated ophthalmopathy from stable hyperthyroidism, with approximately 86% sensitivity and around 84% specificity in cross-validation and 80%/75% in testing. During validation, the model predicted progression to ophthalmopathy a median of about 5.9 months ahead of onset, with around 71% sensitivity and 72% to 80% specificity. Most expanded thyroid clonotypes (frequency above 0.001) were also found in blood, which suggests that blood repertoires may mirror thyroid immune responses.

Amplification of TCR beta CDR3 regions was carried out from RNA transcripts. For the first round of RT-PCR on the TCR CDR3, the HTBI primer set was used together with the Qiagen OneStep RT-PCR kit. The libraries were constructed in a second round of multiplex PCR and then size-selected and purified. The libraries were sequenced on an Illumina HiSeq2000 using paired-end 100 bp reads. As for the original processing: SOAPnuke was used to process the raw data, throwing out any read that contained adapters or uncalled bases, had a mean Phred below 15, or lacked an exact constant-primer or identifier match. High-quality paired reads were merged using COPE v1.2.5, and each unique nucleotide sequence was defined as a clonotype. MiTCR v1.1 was used to align the clonotypes against IMGT TRBV, TRBD and TRBJ reference segments. The analysis included only V-J combinations with a frequency above 0.0001, which together covered 99% to 99.2% of the repertoires. The TCS score was defined as F50 (clonal expansion) divided by E x V (chaos), with BLOSUM62-based TCRdist calculated between CDR3 peptides within each V-J. Welch's t-statistics and random forest reduced several hundred V-J features to fewer than 15, which were used in a naive Bayes classifier (R e1071). TCRdb applied fastp at Q25 and MiXCR to the public reads, then kept only in-frame beta chains. Each CDR3 protein gets just one entry, which takes the most common genes and DNA from the rows behind it. TCRdb assigned the V and J calls; the authors' analysis was not used. Counted in this sample were 250,000 to 350,000 distinct CDR3 sequences; approximately 15% of them appeared once. Roughly 53% of the sample goes to the ten largest clones.

Ophthalmopathy patients had moderately to severely active disease, Clinical Activity Score of at least 3, NOSPECS grade of at least 4, and duration under 3 months. Exclusion was applied to patients with uncontrolled infections, other autoimmune diseases, pregnancy or lactation. Clinical symptoms, serum thyroxine and TRAb, thyroid ultrasound, and orbital computed tomography formed the basis for the diagnoses. Ficoll-Paque density gradient centrifugation was used to isolate PBMCs from around 10 ml of fresh peripheral blood. Total RNA was extracted with Trizol reagent, and quality was checked on an Agilent 2100 Bioanalyzer. This clonotype was counted ten times or more. Its antigen has not been determined. The input lacks base qualities; no much larger clone sits a single base away. Sequencing was performed on blood. The sequence was obtained from a woman aged 55-75 years with Graves' ophthalmopathy.

The CDR3 region reads CASSETSGKGKNIQYF. In nucleotides, the sequence is TGTGCCAGCAGTGAAACTTCGGGGAAGGGCAAAAACATTCAGTACTTC. The V and J genes are TRBV2 and TRBJ2-4; TRBD2 is a possible D gene, resting on 5 matching bases. From its cysteine to its phenylalanine, the CDR3 spans 16 amino acids. The read is trimmed to its CDR3 DNA, 48 bases read in frame from base 1. CDR1 and CDR2 were assigned from the germline V gene as SNHLY and FYNNEI. Trimming removed 2 bases from V and 3 bases from J, leaving 14 bases between the germline ends.